The 29 T cell receptor beta chains presented below share a single source sample, sequenced in a study of blood T cell repertoires in COVID-19. Libraries were prepared by immunoSEQ multiplex PCR; TCRdb keeps only in-frame clonotypes and omits some of them. The table shows roughly 250,000 clones, with 87% occurring only once. The sample was PBMCs or T cells enriched from blood (not recorded which). The receptor source for this set is a woman in her twenties or thirties with acute COVID-19.

On this clone: This same CDR3 is encoded by further DNA sequences in the sample. This chain links TRBV9 with TRBJ1-1; no firm D call. V was trimmed by 2 bases and J by 3 bases, leaving 11 bases between them. The CDR3 extends over 14 amino acids. Per the germline V gene, CDR1 is SGDLS and CDR2 is YYNGEE. The CDR3 DNA follows: TGTGCCAGCAGCGTGGAAGGAGTCGACACTGAAGCTTTCTTT. It translates to CASSVEGVDTEAFF.

The rearrangement joins TRBV19 to TRBJ2-3, with 9 bases matching TRBD2. The ends lost 4 bases at V and 7 bases at J; junction bases unmatched: 12. The CDR3 is made up of 16 amino acids. Germline V gene lookup returns CDR1 LNHDA and CDR2 SQIVND (reference sequence). Here the CDR3 reads CASSKSTLSGGYTQYF. The DNA of the CDR3 is TGTGCCAGTAGTAAATCGACACTTAGCGGGGGATATACGCAGTATTTT. Full variable domain (rest looked up from reference TRBV19 and TRBJ2-3): DGGITQSPKYLFRKEGQNVTLSCEQNLNHDAMYWYRQDPGQGLRLIYYSQIVNDFQKGDIAEGYSVSREKKESFPLTVTSAQKNPTAFYLCASSKSTLSGGYTQYFGPGTRLTVL.

DNA of the CDR3: TGTGCCAGCAGCTTGGATGGCAGGAAGGACATTCAGTACTTC. This codes for CASSLDGRKDIQYF. The V call is TRBV5-8, the J call TRBJ2-4; the D is unclear. The V end was cut by 0 bases, the J end by 8 bases, with 12 bases between. Per the germline V gene, CDR1 is SGHTS and CDR2 is YDEGEE. The CDR3 has 14 amino acids.

The rearrangement links TRBV27 to TRBJ2-1; a weak D match, TRBD1 (5 bases). This CDR3 comprises 15 residues. V lost 6 bases and J lost 4, with 16 bases in between. Germline CDR1 and CDR2: MNHEY and SMNVEV (reference sequence). The CDR3 nucleotides read TGTGCCAGCAGGGGATTGGACACATCTTACAATGAGCAGTTCTTC. Translating it yields CASRGLDTSYNEQFF.

As concerns this clone: At one end, the junction sequence differs from germline, possibly due to a read error. The genes are TRBV6-1 and TRBJ1-6; 10 nucleotides agree with TRBD1. This CDR3 spans 14 amino acids. The germline CDR1 and CDR2 sequences are MNHNS and SASEGT. Here the CDR3 DNA reads TGTGCCAGCAGTGATCACCCAAAGACAGGGGGCATCTACTTT. Translated, it gives CASSDHPKTGGIYF.

This sequence joins TRBV4-3 and TRBJ2-2; D ambiguous. CDR1 and CDR2 (germline): LGHNA, YSLEER. CDR3 size: 14 residues. V was shortened by 0 bases and J by 5 bases, with 7 bases between the two germline ends. CDR3 region: CASSQDGSTGELFF. The CDR3, as DNA: TGCGCCAGCAGCCAAGATGGTAGTACCGGGGAGCTGTTTTTT.

This chain links TRBV11-3 with TRBJ2-3; TRBD1 aligns across 8 bases. Trimming at V came to 2 bases and at J to 4 bases, leaving 5 bases not matched to a gene. The CDR3 covers 15 residues. CDR1 is SGHNT and CDR2 is YENEEA in the germline V gene. CDR3 sequence reads: CASSLYGDRPDTQYF. In DNA form, the CDR3 reads TGTGCCAGCAGCTTATACGGGGACAGGCCAGATACGCAGTATTTT.

The chain joins TRBV7-9 to TRBJ1-2; D call uncertain. CDR3 length: 13 residues. Deletions cut 5 bases from V and 8 bases from J, with 15 bases between. Germline CDR1 is SEHNR and CDR2 is FQNEAQ (reference sequence). Written as DNA, the CDR3 is TGTGCCAGCAGCCCAACGTCGAGTCCGGGCTACACCTTC. It yields the protein CASSPTSSPGYTF.

This rearrangement joins TRBV9 to TRBJ2-7; TRBD2 matches at 9 bases. The V and J ends lost 0 bases and 5 bases, in that order; junction bases with no gene match: 9. The CDR3 covers 16 residues. The germline CDR1 and CDR2 sequences are SGDLS and YYNGEE. CDR3 loop: CASSVVGRGGLDEQYF. The CDR3 DNA reads as TGTGCCAGCAGCGTAGTTGGGCGGGGGGGCCTGGACGAGCAGTACTTC.

The J gene is TRBJ2-3, the V gene TRBV19; 12 bases are a match to TRBD2. With 7 bases clipped from V and 4 bases from J, the junction kept 3 bases outside the gene matches. This CDR3 region has 14 residues. The germline CDR1 and CDR2 sequences are LNHDA and SQIVND (reference sequence). Here the CDR3 DNA reads TGTGCCAGTACAACTAGCGGGGGGTCAGATACGCAGTATTTT. Amino acids: CASTTSGGSDTQYF. The entire variable domain, with the rest obtained from reference TRBV19 and TRBJ2-3, is as follows: DGGITQSPKYLFRKEGQNVTLSCEQNLNHDAMYWYRQDPGQGLRLIYYSQIVNDFQKGDIAEGYSVSREKKESFPLTVTSAQKNPTAFYLCASTTSGGSDTQYFGPGTRLTVL.

This chain joins TRBV6-5 and TRBJ2-7; D gene unclear. The V and J ends lost 2 bases and 3 bases respectively, with 8 bases between them. This CDR3 spans 13 amino acids. Per the germline V gene, CDR1 is MNHEY and CDR2 is SVGAGI. This CDR3 reads CASSYDTRYEQYF. The CDR3 DNA sequence: TGTGCCAGCAGTTACGATACGCGCTACGAGCAGTACTTC.

The rearrangement joins TRBV4-3 to TRBJ2-7; D may be TRBD2 (5 bases). This CDR3 contains 14 residues. The germline V gene encodes CDR1 LGHNA and CDR2 YSLEER. Between the trimmed V and J ends, which lost 4 bases and 3 bases, there was a span of 13 bases. CDR3 amino acids: CASSPSTGNYEQYF. CDR3 nucleotide sequence: TGCGCCAGCAGCCCCTCGACGGGAAACTACGAGCAGTACTTC.

V gene TRBV12-3 or TRBV12-4 combines with J gene TRBJ2-5; TRBD1 aligns across 7 bases. V lost 6 bases to trimming and J lost 4 bases; unmatched junction nucleotides: 5. CDR3 size: 13 residues. CDR3 nucleotide sequence: TGTGCCAGCAGCTGGGGACAGCGAGAGACCCAGTACTTC. Protein: CASSWGQRETQYF.

The chain has TRBV2 and TRBJ1-1; 8 bases match TRBD1. This CDR3 is 15 amino acids long. CDR1 and CDR2 from the germline V gene are SNHLY and FYNNEI. V was pared by 3 bases and J by 5 bases, with 8 bases of the junction left unmatched. CDR3 loop: CASSDLDRGYTEAFF. The CDR3 nucleotides read TGTGCCAGCAGTGACCTCGACAGGGGATATACTGAAGCTTTCTTT.

The genes are TRBV7-9 and TRBJ1-5, with D perhaps matching TRBD1 (6 bases). Germline V gives CDR1 SEHNR, CDR2 FQNEAQ (reference sequence). V gave up 1 base and J gave up 9 bases, with 13 bases separating them. The CDR3 consists of 14 residues. CDR3 coding DNA: TGTGCCAGCAGCTTAGATGGGGGCCGGGCGCCCCAGCATTTT. Protein product: CASSLDGGRAPQHF.

The chain couples TRBV4-1 to TRBJ2-1; TRBD2 matches at 10 bases. Germline lookup yields CDR1 MGHRA and CDR2 YSYEKL. The CDR3 is 16 amino acids. V lost 0 bases, J lost 7 bases, and 6 bases stayed unmatched. In DNA form, the CDR3 reads TGCGCCAGCAGCCAAGAGGCAACTAGCGGGGTGAATGAGCAGTTCTTC. This sequence encodes CASSQEATSGVNEQFF.

The chain recombines TRBV5-6 with TRBJ1-6; 8 bases match TRBD1. The CDR3 spans 16 residues. V shed 4 bases and J 12 bases; nucleotides not matched to a gene: 15. CDR1 is SGHDT and CDR2 is YYEEEE in the germline V gene. The CDR3 nucleotides are TGTGCCAGCAGCGAAAAGGCAGGGGGCGAGGTTCTACCCCTCCACTTT. It is translated as CASSEKAGGEVLPLHF.

This clone was observed many times. The rearrangement uses TRBV5-6 and TRBJ1-2; TRBD1 might be the D (6 bases). Germline loops: CDR1 SGHDT, CDR2 YYEEEE. CDR3 length: 13 amino acids. The V end was cut by 2 bases, the J end by 3 bases, with 8 bases between. The CDR3 sequence is CASSLQGDYGYTF. DNA for the CDR3: TGTGCCAGCAGCTTACAGGGCGACTATGGCTACACCTTC.

The chain links TRBV13 to TRBJ1-1; D is ambiguous. V lost 5 bases, J lost 1 base, and 14 bases lay in between. Germline CDR1 and CDR2: PRHDT and FYEKMQ (reference sequence). The CDR3 has 15 amino acids. CDR3 DNA: TGTGCCAGCAGCCCCCCCGGTGATGGGAACACTGAAGCTTTCTTT. Its translation is CASSPPGDGNTEAFF.

V gene TRBV16 combines with J gene TRBJ1-2, with 7 bases identical to TRBD1. Losses at the gene ends were 0 bases for V and 6 bases for J; bases not matched to a gene: 1. CDR3 size: 13 residues. Germline V CDR1 and CDR2: KGHSY, FQNENV. The CDR3 region is CASSQSDRNGYTF. CDR3 DNA sequence: TGTGCCAGCAGCCAATCGGACAGGAATGGCTACACCTTC.

J is TRBJ2-1 and V is TRBV9, with 8 bases lining up with TRBD2. The CDR3 is 15 amino acids. Germline loops: CDR1 SGDLS, CDR2 YYNGEE. The J segment lost 4 bases and the V segment lost 0 bases, leaving 3 bases of the junction unmatched. CDR3 residues: CASSVAGGEYNEQFF. CDR3 DNA: TGTGCCAGCAGCGTAGCCGGGGGGGAATACAATGAGCAGTTCTTC.

V usage is TRBV29-1 and J usage is TRBJ1-5, with 8 bases fitting TRBD1. V was pared by 7 bases and J by 7 bases, with 6 bases of the junction left unmatched. This CDR3 spans 12 amino acids. Germline assignment: CDR1 SQVTM and CDR2 ANQGSEA. CDR3 region: CSAGQGSQPQHF. The CDR3 coding sequence is TGCAGCGCAGGACAGGGTTCCCAGCCCCAGCATTTT.

A single count supports this clone. Other nucleotide sequences from this sample produce the same CDR3. V is TRBV5-1 and J is TRBJ1-5, with TRBD1 identical over 7 bases. V was pared by 0 bases and J by 1 base, with 1 base of the junction left unmatched. The V gene's germline CDR1 is SGHRS and CDR2 YFSETQ. CDR3 length: 15 residues. In DNA, the CDR3 is TGCGCCAGCAGCTTGGGACAGGGCAGCAATCAGCCCCAGCATTTT. This codes for CASSLGQGSNQPQHF.

This rearrangement joins TRBV7-9 to TRBJ2-5; 7 bases match TRBD1. Trimming at V came to 2 bases and at J to 7 bases, leaving 10 bases not matched to a gene. There are 15 residues in the CDR3. Germline V CDR1 and CDR2: SEHNR, FQNEAQ (reference sequence). The CDR3 loop is CASSLNPGTASTQYF. The CDR3 DNA follows: TGTGCCAGCAGCTTAAATCCCGGGACAGCATCGACCCAGTACTTC.

The chain recombines TRBV6-5 with TRBJ1-1; D uncertain. Germline CDR1 is MNHEY and CDR2 is SVGAGI. CDR3 length: 14 amino acids. V shed 0 bases and J shed 6 bases, with 11 bases lying between them. The CDR3 here is CASSYSTVGAEAFF. The CDR3 nucleotides are TGTGCCAGCAGTTACTCGACTGTCGGTGCTGAAGCTTTCTTT.

The table lists this clone with a count of one. This rearrangement joins TRBV27 to TRBJ1-2; 7 bases agree with TRBD1. The CDR3 has 15 amino acids. Germline values: CDR1 MNHEY, CDR2 SMNVEV (reference sequence). Losses at the gene ends were 5 bases for V and 2 bases for J; bases not matched to a gene: 8. The CDR3 DNA reads as TGTGCCAGCAGTATCGGGACAGCGAAGAACTATGGCTACACCTTC. It translates to CASSIGTAKNYGYTF.

The V and J genes are TRBV4-1 and TRBJ1-5; no definite D call. The V end was cut by 0 bases, the J end by 6 bases, with 3 bases between. Germline CDR1 MGHRA, CDR2 YSYEKL. This CDR3 region has 12 residues. The CDR3 bases are TGCGCCAGCAGCCAAGATAGTCAGCCCCAGCATTTT. It yields the protein CASSQDSQPQHF.

This rearrangement joins TRBV7-9 to TRBJ2-1; 11 nucleotides align to TRBD1. Germline V lookup: CDR1 SEHNR, CDR2 FQNEAQ (reference sequence). This CDR3 has 15 residues. Trimming at V came to 4 bases and at J to 5 bases, leaving 4 bases not matched to a gene. Written as DNA, the CDR3 is TGTGCCAGCAGCTCAGGACAGGGGGCCCACAATGAGCAGTTCTTC. The encoded protein is CASSSGQGAHNEQFF. The full variable domain, with the rest looked up from reference TRBV7-9 and TRBJ2-1, is DTGVSQNPRHKITKRGQNVTFRCDPISEHNRLYWYRQTLGQGPEFLTYFQNEAQLEKSRLLSDRFSAERPKGSFSTLEIQRTEQGDSAMYLCASSSGQGAHNEQFFGPGTRLTVL.

The chain joins TRBV6-5 to TRBJ1-4, with D possibly being TRBD1 (6 bases). This CDR3 has 13 amino acids. Trimming pared 6 bases from V and 7 bases from J, leaving 12 bases between. CDR1 and CDR2 from the germline V gene are MNHEY and SVGAGI. The CDR3 DNA is TGTGCCAGCAGCTGGGGGCAAGGTGAAAAACTGTTTTTT. Its translation: CASSWGQGEKLFF.